This T cell receptor (beta chain) was captured by sequencing in a study of blood T cell repertoires in COVID-19. Germline CDR1 and CDR2: SGHNT and YYREEE (reference sequence). Trimming took off 5 bases at V and 1 base at J, with 10 bases between the two ends. This CDR3 has 15 amino acids. Measured with immunoSEQ multiplex PCR; TCRdb has only the in-frame clones, and not every one. Of approximately 90,000 clones listed, about 76% were seen once; the top ten hold roughly 22%. This TCR derives from a human donor in a cohort sampled during active COVID-19. This chain uses TRBV5-4 with TRBJ2-6; D is possibly TRBD2 (5 bases). Sequencing was performed on peripheral blood. CDR3 amino acids: CASSFRGSGANVLTF. In DNA form, the CDR3 reads TGTGCCAGCAGTTTCCGGGGTTCTGGGGCCAACGTCCTGACTTTC.